This is a list of T cell receptor beta chains from one sample in a study of blood T cell repertoires in COVID-19. Data came from immunoSEQ multiplex PCR; TCRdb stores just in-frame clones and leaves some out. The sample holds over 11,000 clones, roughly 87% seen once. Sequenced: peripheral blood. These receptors were taken from a human donor in a cohort sampled during active COVID-19. The CDR3 runs from the conserved cysteine through the conserved F or W. A D gene is named only where the DNA matches it firmly. A row's size may be missing; if present it is once, few, many or a size class.

size,J,V,D,CDR3,DNA
-,TRBJ2-6,TRBV5-1,-,CASSFGGSGANVLTF,TGCGCCAGCAGCTTCGGGGGCTCTGGGGCCAACGTCCTGACTTTC
-,TRBJ2-7,TRBV15,TRBD1,CATSRTGKTYEQYF,TGTGCCACCAGCAGGACAGGGAAAACCTACGAGCAGTACTTC
-,TRBJ2-1,TRBV6-6,-,CASCLSSSYNEQFF,TGTGCCAGCTGTCTCTCTAGCTCCTACAATGAGCAGTTCTTC
-,TRBJ2-1,TRBV7-2,TRBD2,CASSLARLAGGNEQFF,TGTGCCAGCAGCTTAGCCCGACTAGCGGGAGGCAATGAGCAGTTCTTC
once,TRBJ1-4,TRBV28,TRBD1,CASNSGTDNEKLFF,TGTGCCAGCAACTCCGGGACAGATAATGAAAAACTGTTTTTT
-,TRBJ2-3,TRBV12-2,-,CASRLGCGLPRDTQYF,TGTGCAAGTCGCTTAGGTTGCGGACTCCCAAGAGATACGCAGTATTTT
-,TRBJ2-3,TRBV2,TRBD1,CASRYRDSSTDTQYF,TGTGCCAGCAGATACCGGGACAGTAGCACAGATACGCAGTATTTT
-,TRBJ2-7,TRBV6-5,-,CASSSQGGTYEQYF,TGTGCCAGCAGTTCCCAGGGGGGTACCTACGAGCAGTACTTC
-,TRBJ2-3,TRBV7-8,-,CASSLPPALITSTDTQYF,TGTGCCAGCAGCTTACCCCCCGCACTTATCACTAGCACAGATACGCAGTATTTT
-,TRBJ2-5,TRBV5-1,TRBD1,CASRDRGLQETQYF,TGCGCCAGCCGGGACAGGGGGCTCCAAGAGACCCAGTACTTC
-,TRBJ1-2,TRBV27,TRBD1,CASSSSGTGFRNYGYTF,TGTGCCAGCAGTTCCTCCGGGACAGGGTTCCGGAACTATGGCTACACCTTC
-,TRBJ2-7,TRBV28,-,CASSLRGYEQYF,TGTGCCAGCAGTTTAAGGGGCTACGAGCAGTACTTC
-,TRBJ1-5,TRBV19,-,CATTVAPDSNQPQHF,TGTGCCACCACAGTCGCCCCAGATAGCAATCAGCCCCAGCATTTT
-,TRBJ2-5,TRBV15,-,CATSRVRQETQYF,TGTGCCACCAGCAGAGTCAGACAAGAGACCCAGTACTTC
-,TRBJ2-5,TRBV6-1,-,CASFEAGHHQETQYF,TGTGCCAGCTTTGAAGCGGGACACCACCAAGAGACCCAGTACTTC
once,TRBJ2-7,TRBV24-1,-,CATSDFGVPYEQYF,TGTGCCACCAGTGATTTCGGGGTTCCCTACGAGCAGTACTTC
-,TRBJ2-7,TRBV19,TRBD2,CASSRGLGTYEQYF,TGTGCCAGTAGTAGGGGACTAGGGACCTACGAGCAGTACTTC
-,TRBJ1-2,TRBV7-2,TRBD1,CASSNGQGYGYTF,TGTGCCAGCAGCAACGGACAGGGCTATGGCTACACCTTC
-,TRBJ2-3,TRBV7-9,-,CASSLNSITDTQYF,TGTGCCAGCAGCTTAAACAGCATCACAGATACGCAGTATTTT
-,TRBJ2-1,TRBV5-1,-,CASSLAPPRNEQFF,TGCGCCAGCAGCCTCGCCCCCCCCCGGAATGAGCAGTTCTTC
-,TRBJ1-2,TRBV7-8,-,CASSLADTGRGGYTF,TGTGCCAGCAGCTTAGCTGACACAGGGAGGGGTGGCTACACCTTC
-,TRBJ1-2,TRBV11-3,-,CASSPYQNYGYTF,TGTGCCAGCAGCCCATATCAGAACTATGGCTACACCTTC
once,TRBJ2-7,TRBV6-5,TRBD1,CASRYSSGQGLYEQYF,TGTGCCAGCAGATACTCCTCCGGACAGGGGCTTTACGAGCAGTACTTC
-,TRBJ2-5,TRBV19,TRBD1,CASSIGATGGRETQYF,TGTGCCAGTAGTATAGGGGCGACAGGGGGTAGGGAGACCCAGTACTTC
few,TRBJ2-7,TRBV28,TRBD2,CASSLLLASYEQYF,TGTGCCAGCAGTTTATTACTAGCGAGCTACGAGCAGTACTTC
-,TRBJ1-4,TRBV28,-,CASSLTGSTNEKLFF,TGTGCCAGCAGTTTAACGGGTTCAACTAATGAAAAACTGTTTTTT
-,TRBJ2-3,TRBV30,TRBD2,CAWSSGGRDTQYF,TGTGCCTGGAGTAGCGGGGGTAGGGATACGCAGTATTTT
-,TRBJ2-7,TRBV6-2/TRBV6-3,-,CASSLQGPYEQYF,TGTGCCAGCAGTTTACAGGGCCCCTACGAGCAGTACTTC
-,TRBJ1-4,TRBV14,-,CASSQDLGPPGEKLFF,TGTGCCAGCAGCCAAGATCTAGGACCCCCGGGGGAAAAACTGTTTTTT
-,TRBJ2-7,TRBV10-1,-,CASSVQSRDKEQYF,TGCGCCAGCAGTGTCCAGTCCCGGGACAAGGAGCAGTACTTC
-,TRBJ1-2,TRBV2,-,CASSESTVGYTF,TGTGCCAGCAGTGAAAGTACGGTCGGCTACACCTTC
-,TRBJ1-2,TRBV3-1/TRBV3-2,TRBD1,CASSGTDYGYTF,TGTGCCAGCAGCGGGACAGACTATGGCTACACCTTC
-,TRBJ1-6,TRBV3-1/TRBV3-2,TRBD1,CASRGGQGVGSPLHF,TGTGCCAGCAGAGGCGGACAGGGGGTTGGTTCACCCCTCCACTTT
-,TRBJ2-5,TRBV4-3,-,CASSTQVYQETQYF,TGCGCCAGCAGCACACAGGTTTACCAAGAGACCCAGTACTTC
once,TRBJ2-1,TRBV14,TRBD2,CASSDSGGSYNEQFF,TGTGCCAGCAGCGACAGCGGGGGGTCCTACAATGAGCAGTTCTTC
-,TRBJ2-1,TRBV6-1,-,CASSEAGGETRGQFF,TGTGCCAGCAGTGAAGCTGGGGGCGAAACCCGGGGGCAGTTCTTC
-,TRBJ2-5,TRBV6-6,TRBD1,CASSHPQGAQKETQYF,TGTGCCAGCAGTCACCCACAGGGGGCGCAGAAAGAGACCCAGTACTTC
-,TRBJ1-1,TRBV2,TRBD1,CASSALTGGHTEAFF,TGTGCCAGCAGCGCTCTCACAGGGGGCCACACTGAAGCTTTCTTT
-,TRBJ1-1,TRBV5-4,-,CASRYNRDNTEAFF,TGTGCCAGCAGATACAACAGGGATAACACTGAAGCTTTCTTT
-,TRBJ2-1,TRBV27,TRBD2,CASNSGNYNEQFF,TGTGCCAGTAATAGCGGGAACTACAATGAGCAGTTCTTC
-,TRBJ1-5,TRBV24-1,TRBD1,CATSSGTVPNQPQHF,TGTGCCACCAGTTCCGGGACAGTCCCCAATCAGCCCCAGCATTTT
-,TRBJ2-1,TRBV6-4,-,CASSLLARAGNEQFF,TGTGCCAGCAGTCTACTAGCCCGAGCGGGTAATGAGCAGTTCTTC
-,TRBJ1-5,TRBV19,TRBD1,CATKQGMSNQPQHF,TGTGCCACCAAACAGGGGATGAGCAATCAGCCCCAGCATTTT
-,TRBJ1-1,TRBV5-1,TRBD1,CASSERTGFEAFF,TGCGCCAGCAGCGAAAGGACAGGGTTCGAAGCTTTCTTT
-,TRBJ2-6,TRBV7-2,TRBD1,CASSSQGTGANVLTF,TGTGCCAGCAGTTCACAGGGGACTGGGGCCAACGTCCTGACTTTC
-,TRBJ2-4,TRBV11-2,-,CASSLVLVAKNIQYF,TGTGCCAGCAGCTTGGTTCTAGTAGCCAAAAACATTCAGTACTTC
-,TRBJ2-1,TRBV11-3,-,CASSSWTADNEQFF,TGTGCCAGCAGCTCCTGGACTGCCGACAATGAGCAGTTCTTC
-,TRBJ2-1,TRBV19,TRBD2,CATERGGPYNEQFF,TGTGCCACTGAACGGGGGGGCCCATACAATGAGCAGTTCTTC
-,TRBJ2-1,TRBV10-3,-,CAISELAGKNEQFF,TGTGCCATCAGTGAGCTCGCGGGGAAGAATGAGCAGTTCTTC
-,TRBJ2-3,TRBV24-1,-,CATRGRGSTDTQYF,TGTGCCACCAGGGGGAGAGGTAGCACAGATACGCAGTATTTT
-,TRBJ1-4,TRBV19,-,CASSIKDREKLFF,TGTGCCAGTAGTATAAAAGACAGAGAAAAACTGTTTTTT
once,TRBJ1-5,TRBV6-6,TRBD1,CASSTGTGNQPQHF,TGTGCCAGCAGTACCGGGACAGGGAATCAGCCCCAGCATTTT
-,TRBJ1-3,TRBV6-5,-,CASRNTGSSGNTIYF,TGTGCCAGCAGGAATACAGGGAGCTCTGGAAACACCATATATTTT
-,TRBJ2-7,TRBV6-5,TRBD1,CATGNRGLGSYEQYF,TGTGCCACGGGGAACAGGGGGCTGGGCTCCTACGAGCAGTACTTC
few,TRBJ2-2,TRBV27,-,CASSFGASTGELFF,TGTGCCAGCAGTTTTGGCGCTAGCACCGGGGAGCTGTTTTTT